This passage covers 20 T cell receptor beta chains from one sample sequenced in a study of T-cell memory formation after mild COVID-19. TCRdb analysed the 5' RACE reads with MiXCR anew, one entry per CDR3 protein. In the table there are 550,000 to 650,000 distinct CDR3 sequences, 17% of which are singletons. The sequencing sample was made of PBMCs or a T cell subset sorted from them (not recorded which). These TCRs come from an adult woman who had mild COVID-19 (a few samples of this study predate the infection). Cell type and time point are not known.

There are a few counts of this clonotype. This chain joins TRBV2 and TRBJ1-5; 8 bases align to TRBD1. Germline assignment: CDR1 SNHLY and CDR2 FYNNEI. The ends lost 8 bases at V and 0 bases at J; junction bases unmatched: 9. This CDR3 spans 16 amino acids. CDR3 in DNA: TGTGCCAGCGGACAGGGCGCTCCTTATAGCAATCAGCCCCAGCATTTT. Translating gives CASGQGAPYSNQPQHF.

This clonotype has more than one count but fewer than ten. The chain recombines TRBV4-2 with TRBJ2-7; a possible D gene is TRBD1 (5 bases). V shed 0 bases and J shed 3 bases, with 15 bases lying between them. Germline V gives CDR1 LGHNA, CDR2 YNFKEQ. The CDR3 spans 16 residues. DNA for the CDR3: TGTGCCAGCAGCCAAGATTCTTGGCAGGGCGGCTACGAGCAGTACTTC. Translation gives CASSQDSWQGGYEQYF.

The V call is TRBV28, the J call TRBJ1-3; 8 bases align to TRBD1. The CDR3 runs 19 residues. In germline, CDR1 is MDHEN, CDR2 SYDVKM. The V and J ends lost 1 base and 1 base, in that order; junction bases with no gene match: 12. The CDR3 region is CASSLYPAGTGASGNTIYF. The DNA for the CDR3 is TGTGCCAGCAGTTTATACCCCGCCGGGACAGGAGCTTCTGGAAACACCATATATTTT. The full variable domain, completed using reference TRBV28 and TRBJ1-3, is DVKVTQSSRYLVKRTGEKVFLECVQDMDHENMFWYRQDPGLGLRLIYFSYDVKMKEKGDIPEGYSVSREKKERFSLILESASTNQTSMYLCASSLYPAGTGASGNTIYFGEGSWLTVV.

Only a few counts were recorded for this clonotype. The rearrangement joins TRBV6-5 to TRBJ2-7; D remains unclear. V lost 7 bases and J lost 2, with 15 bases in between. Germline CDR1 is MNHEY and CDR2 is SVGAGI. The CDR3 sequence is 14 residues long. DNA of the CDR3: TGTGCCAGCACGGACCTCGGGCCGACCTACGAGCAGTACTTC. It specifies CASTDLGPTYEQYF.

This clonotype was counted between two and nine times. This chain links TRBV10-3 with TRBJ2-1, with 11 bases lining up with TRBD1. The CDR3 runs 15 residues. Germline V gene sequence: CDR1 ENHRY, CDR2 SYGVKD. V dropped 11 bases and J dropped 7; count of bases not matched to a gene: 13. DNA of the CDR3: TGTGCCGCAGGTTCGGGGGACAGGGGGAGGAATGAGCAGTTCTTC. Protein sequence: CAAGSGDRGRNEQFF.

The chain recombines TRBV10-3 with TRBJ2-7; D unresolved. The CDR3 has 14 amino acids. Trimming removed 6 bases from V and 3 bases from J, with 15 bases in between. Germline CDR1 is ENHRY and CDR2 is SYGVKD. CDR3 residues: CAISTQGRSYEQYF. The CDR3 DNA follows: TGTGCCATCAGCACACAAGGACGGAGCTACGAGCAGTACTTC.

The sample holds a few counts of this clonotype. The rearrangement links TRBV5-5 to TRBJ1-6; D gene uncertain. The CDR3 loop spans 16 amino acids. V dropped 0 bases and J dropped 5 bases, with 12 bases sitting between them. Germline CDR1 SGHKS, CDR2 YYEKEE (reference sequence). This chain's CDR3 is CASSLVLGYDNSPLHF. CDR3 nucleotides: TGTGCCAGCAGCTTGGTCTTGGGGTACGATAATTCACCCCTCCACTTT.

There are a few counts of this clonotype. The V call is TRBV5-4, the J call TRBJ2-1; 10 bases are a match to TRBD1. This CDR3 comprises 14 residues. Germline CDR1 is SGHNT and CDR2 is YYREEE (reference sequence). Unmatched junction bases numbered 8, after V lost 6 bases and J lost 8 bases. The CDR3 nucleotides read TGTGCCAGCAAGGGGGACAGGGGACCCGATGAGCAGTTCTTC. Its translation is CASKGDRGPDEQFF.

This clonotype was seen a handful of times. The rearrangement links TRBV19 to TRBJ2-4; 9 bases align to TRBD2. V shed 7 bases, J shed 0 bases, and the junction held 13 bases outside the gene matches. The CDR3 spans 18 residues. The germline V gene has CDR1 LNHDA and CDR2 SQIVND (reference sequence). The CDR3 is CASNEVTSGFLAKNIQYF. CDR3 DNA: TGTGCCAGTAACGAGGTGACTAGCGGTTTTCTAGCCAAAAACATTCAGTACTTC.

This clonotype came up a few times. The CDR3 DNA reads as TGTGCCAGCAGTTTTTATACATCTGGGGCCAACGTCCTGACTTTC. It codes for CASSFYTSGANVLTF. The rearrangement links TRBV12-3 or TRBV12-4 to TRBJ2-6; D is unresolved. The germline V and J ends were trimmed by 3 bases and 1 base, with 7 bases remaining between them. The CDR3 extends over 15 amino acids.

This clonotype has only a few counts. The chain has TRBV5-1 and TRBJ2-1, with 13 bases lining up with TRBD2. V was clipped by 7 bases and J by 8 bases; unmatched bases: 15. The germline V gene has CDR1 SGHRS and CDR2 YFSETQ. The CDR3 loop spans 17 amino acids. The CDR3 here is CASGETSGGPLSHEQFF. DNA of the CDR3: TGCGCCAGCGGGGAGACTAGCGGGGGGCCCCTGTCCCATGAGCAGTTCTTC.

This clonotype appeared many times. This chain connects TRBV11-3 to TRBJ2-7; D not resolved. This CDR3 comprises 11 residues. Trimming took off 4 bases at V and 2 bases at J, with 3 bases between the two ends. Germline values: CDR1 SGHNT, CDR2 YENEEA. The CDR3 region is CASSYTYEQYF. The CDR3, as DNA: TGTGCCAGCAGCTACACCTACGAGCAGTACTTC.

J is TRBJ2-1 and V is TRBV24-1; TRBD1 or TRBD2 may be the D gene (6 bases each). This CDR3 region has 18 residues. The V end lost 0 bases, the J end lost 6 bases, and 20 bases lay between the germline ends. The germline V gene has CDR1 KGHDR and CDR2 SFDVKD. CDR3 region: CATSDLKLYRGTPNEQFF. In DNA, the CDR3 is TGTGCCACCAGTGATTTGAAACTGTACCGCGGGACACCCAATGAGCAGTTCTTC.

The J gene is TRBJ2-5, the V gene TRBV29-1, with D perhaps matching TRBD1 (6 bases). CDR3 size: 14 residues. Trimming left V 3 bases short and J 2 bases short, with 13 bases between. The V gene's germline CDR1 is SQVTM and CDR2 ANQGSEA. CDR3 sequence: CSVDSDRLQETQYF. The CDR3 coding sequence is TGCAGCGTTGATTCGGACAGACTACAAGAGACCCAGTACTTC.

This clonotype was picked up many times. This chain links TRBV12-3 or TRBV12-4 with TRBJ2-3; no firm D call. V lost 3 bases and J lost 3, with 13 bases in between. The CDR3 consists of 15 residues. The DNA of the CDR3 is TGTGCCAGCAGTTTTAGTAGTGAGAGTACAGATACGCAGTATTTT. Translating gives CASSFSSESTDTQYF.

The chain employs TRBV5-1 and TRBJ1-1; 7 nucleotides agree with TRBD1. The ends lost 3 bases at V and 5 bases at J; junction bases unmatched: 16. This CDR3 is built from 17 residues. The germline V gene has CDR1 SGHRS and CDR2 YFSETQ. As DNA, the CDR3 is TGCGCCAGCAGCTCTAGCCCTCTCGGGAGGGGGCGTACTGAAGCTTTCTTT. Translating gives CASSSSPLGRGRTEAFF.

The V call is TRBV20-1, the J call TRBJ2-3; TRBD1 is a possible D gene (5 bases). Trimming stripped 2 bases from V and 2 bases from J, with 14 bases between. CDR1 DFQATT and CDR2 SNEGSKA come from the germline V gene (reference sequence). The CDR3 has 15 residues. The CDR3 reads CSARIRGLATDTQYF. The CDR3 region has the DNA TGCAGTGCTAGAATAAGGGGTTTGGCCACAGATACGCAGTATTTT.

V usage is TRBV10-3 and J usage is TRBJ2-2; 13 positions agree with TRBD2. CDR1 ENHRY and CDR2 SYGVKD come from the germline V gene. The CDR3 is 17 residues long. The V segment lost 4 bases and the J segment 4 bases; nucleotides outside the gene matches: 6. The CDR3 reads CAISGRLAGGSTGELFF. CDR3 DNA sequence: TGTGCCATCAGTGGACGACTAGCGGGGGGTAGCACCGGGGAGCTGTTTTTT.

This clonotype was seen repeatedly, ten times or more. The chain uses TRBV5-1 and TRBJ2-5, with unresolved D. CDR1 and CDR2 (germline): SGHRS, YFSETQ. The V and J ends lost 0 bases and 4 bases respectively, with 4 bases between them. This CDR3 is built from 12 residues. CDR3: CASSLEAETQYF. In DNA form, the CDR3 reads TGCGCCAGCAGCTTGGAGGCAGAGACCCAGTACTTC.

This chain connects TRBV5-6 to TRBJ1-1; maybe TRBD1 (5 bases). CDR1 SGHDT and CDR2 YYEEEE come from the germline V gene. The CDR3 has 12 residues. The V gene lost 4 bases and the J gene lost 7 bases, with 11 bases spanning the gap. The CDR3 DNA reads TGTGCCAGCAGCATGGGGGGGATTGAAGCTTTCTTT. Its translation: CASSMGGIEAFF.